The clone carrying this TCR beta chain was recorded once. CDR1 is SGHRS and CDR2 is YFSETQ in the germline V gene. This CDR3 is built from 16 residues. With 2 bases clipped from V and 4 bases from J, the junction kept 8 bases outside the gene matches. The source of the sample is a study of control samples from healthy donors and cancer patients. Assay used: immunoSEQ multiplex PCR; TCRdb lists only in-frame clones, some missing. The sample includes some 120,000 clones, more than 75% of them seen just once. The receptor's source is a man aged 25 to 45 in good health. What was sequenced was blood. The chain uses TRBV5-1 and TRBJ1-4, with 7 bases lining up with TRBD1. CDR3 in DNA: TGCGCCAGCAGCTTCAATCCGGGACAGAATAATGAAAAACTGTTTTTT. Translated: CASSFNPGQNNEKLFF.